This TCR beta chain was sequenced in a study of shared clonotypes between healthy human individuals. Clones were read by immunoSEQ multiplex PCR, and TCRdb kept only the in-frame ones, dropping some. Found here are around 700,000 clones, 92% of them singletons; the top ten hold roughly 22%. Germline CDR1 reads SEHNR; CDR2 reads FQNEAQ (reference sequence). The CDR3 spans 15 residues. V shed 1 base and J 3 bases; nucleotides not matched to a gene: 5. Positive CCR7 selection of CD45RO-negative cells yielded the naive CD8 cells, and terminally differentiated effector memory CD45RA+ cells were excluded. This rearrangement joins TRBV7-9 to TRBJ1-1; 7 nucleotides align to TRBD1. Sequencing input: naive CD8+ T cells sorted from blood. The TCR was taken from a young man in good health. The CDR3 DNA reads TGTGCCAGCAGCTTAGGGCAGGGGGGAGACACTGAAGCTTTCTTT. It specifies CASSLGQGGDTEAFF.